Listed below are T cell receptor beta chains from one sample, sequenced in a study of T cells in Graves' hyperthyroidism and ophthalmopathy. One entry per CDR3 protein, called by TCRdb with MiXCR from the multiplex PCR reads. Found here are 480,000 or so distinct CDR3 sequences, roughly 14% of them singletons; the top ten hold around 17%. The source material was blood. The receptor set was obtained from a woman between 18 and 30 years old with Graves' hyperthyroidism. Both conserved end residues are trimmed from each CDR3.

cdr3_aa	j_call	v_call
SVGQRSYEQY	TRBJ2-7	TRBV29-1
ASSGPMNTEAF	TRBJ1-1	TRBV9
ASSLRTGNEKLF	TRBJ1-4	TRBV12-3/TRBV12-4
ASRLAGTQETQY	TRBJ2-5	TRBV12-3/TRBV12-4
ASSPTSGGGQETQY	TRBJ2-5	TRBV9
ASGRRKGGTSYNEQF	TRBJ2-1	TRBV12-3/TRBV12-4
ASSPTDRDTEAF	TRBJ1-1	TRBV13
SAKTDTQY	TRBJ2-3	TRBV20-1
ASSLVLAGVGDTQY	TRBJ2-3	TRBV12-3/TRBV12-4
ASSAATNEQF	TRBJ2-1	TRBV10-2
ASSQITGGYGYT	TRBJ1-2	TRBV7-9
ASDSGTVGSYEQY	TRBJ2-7	TRBV10-2
ASSVAVTGAEKLF	TRBJ1-4	TRBV9
ASMRVAGQGNTEAF	TRBJ1-1	TRBV25-1
SVWREAIQETQY	TRBJ2-5	TRBV20-1
ASCKAPQGAREAF	TRBJ1-1	TRBV6-2/TRBV6-3
ASSIGQGGNQHQH	TRBJ1-5	TRBV19
ASSRKVNTEAF	TRBJ1-1	TRBV7-9
ASSDYSEAF	TRBJ1-1	TRBV6-1
ASTSPTSKPPLH	TRBJ1-6	TRBV28
ASSITLPRTDTQY	TRBJ2-3	TRBV19
ASSPPNREGIQY	TRBJ2-4	TRBV18
ASSYGQAYYGYT	TRBJ1-2	TRBV6-5
ASSYWRTVDIEAF	TRBJ1-1	TRBV6-2/TRBV6-3
ASSLLTRLGDEKLF	TRBJ1-4	TRBV28
SARDRLAGRETQY	TRBJ2-5	TRBV20-1
ASLGGREVVNVLT	TRBJ2-6	TRBV10-2